This T cell receptor beta chain was sequenced during a study of blood T cell repertoires in COVID-19. In the study overall: The samples span acute and convalescent COVID-19 from the United States, Italy and Spain.

Sequencing was performed with immunoSEQ multiplex PCR; in TCRdb, only in-frame clones are kept and a portion is missing. The sample lists under 200,000 clones, more than 70% occurring once. CDR3 length: 15 residues. The germline V gene encodes CDR1 LNHNV and CDR2 YYDKDF (reference sequence). The V gene lost 4 bases and the J gene lost 6 bases, with 18 bases spanning the gap. The source of this sequence is a man aged 35 to 55 with active or convalescent COVID-19. The sample comprised peripheral blood. V and J are TRBV15 and TRBJ1-1; a possible D gene is TRBD1 (5 bases). CDR3 residues: CATSKERHRGSEAFF. The CDR3 coding sequence is TGTGCCACCAGCAAAGAGAGACACCGGGGGTCTGAAGCTTTCTTT.